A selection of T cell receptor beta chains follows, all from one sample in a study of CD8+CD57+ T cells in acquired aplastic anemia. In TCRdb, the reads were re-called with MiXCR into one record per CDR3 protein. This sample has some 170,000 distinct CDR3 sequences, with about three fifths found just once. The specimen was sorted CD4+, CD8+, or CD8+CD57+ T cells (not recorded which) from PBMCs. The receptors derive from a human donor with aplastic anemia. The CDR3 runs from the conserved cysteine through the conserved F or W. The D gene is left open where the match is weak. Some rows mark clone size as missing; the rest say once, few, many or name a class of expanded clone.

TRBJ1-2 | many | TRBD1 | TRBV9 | TGTGCCAGCAGCTCCCTGGACAGGGCTGGTCGCTATGGCTACACCTTC | CASSSLDRAGRYGYTF
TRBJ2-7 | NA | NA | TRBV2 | TGTGCCGGGGGGACGTACTCCTACGAGCAGTACTTC | CAGGTYSYEQYF
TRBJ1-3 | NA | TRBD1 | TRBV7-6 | TGTGCCAGCAGCTTAGCGAGACAGGGGATGGGAAACACCATATATTTT | CASSLARQGMGNTIYF
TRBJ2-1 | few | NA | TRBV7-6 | TGTGCCAGCAGCTTAGATGGTAGCGGTGAGCAGTTCTTC | CASSLDGSGEQFF
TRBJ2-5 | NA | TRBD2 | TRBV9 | TGTGCCAGCAGCTATGGGACTAGCAGGGGAGAGACCCAGTACTTC | CASSYGTSRGETQYF
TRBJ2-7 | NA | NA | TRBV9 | TGTGCCAGCAGCCCCTTCGACGGTGCCTCCTACGAGCAGTACTTC | CASSPFDGASYEQYF
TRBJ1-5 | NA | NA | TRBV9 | TGTGCCAGCAGCGTAGGGGGATACCAGCCCCAGCATTTT | CASSVGGYQPQHF
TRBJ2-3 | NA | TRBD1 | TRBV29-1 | TGCAGCGTTCGCGGGACAGGGGGCGCAGATACGCAGTATTTT | CSVRGTGGADTQYF
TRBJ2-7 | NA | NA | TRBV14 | TGTGCCAGCAGCCCGCAAGGCCCCTTCTCCTACGAGCAGTACTTC | CASSPQGPFSYEQYF
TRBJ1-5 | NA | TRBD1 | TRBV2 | TGTGCCAGCAGTCAACCGGGAAGGACAGGGAATCAGCCCCAGCATTTT | CASSQPGRTGNQPQHF
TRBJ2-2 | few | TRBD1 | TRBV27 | TGTGCCAGCAGCACCACTCCGGGACAGGGGGCCGGGGAGCTGTTTTTT | CASSTTPGQGAGELFF
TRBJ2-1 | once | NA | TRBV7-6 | TGTGCCAGCAGCCGACAAACTCTAACGTCTGGGGGTGAGCAGTTCTTC | CASSRQTLTSGGEQFF
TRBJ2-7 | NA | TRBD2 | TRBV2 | TGTGCCAGCAGTGCGACTACTAGCGGGAGCTCCTACGAGCAGTACTTC | CASSATTSGSSYEQYF
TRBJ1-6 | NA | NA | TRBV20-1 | TGCAGTGCTAGTCCCCGGGGGAGCTCCTATAATTCACCCCTCCACTTT | CSASPRGSSYNSPLHF
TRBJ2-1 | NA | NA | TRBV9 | TGTGCCAGCAGCGTAGAGTACAGTAGCTCCTACAATGAGCAGTTCTTC | CASSVEYSSSYNEQFF
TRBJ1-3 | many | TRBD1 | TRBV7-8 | TGTGCCAGCAGCCCAGACAGGGATGTTGTCAACACCATATATTTT | CASSPDRDVVNTIYF
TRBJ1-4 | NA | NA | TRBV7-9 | TGTGCCAGCAGCCGACAGTTTAATGAAAAACTGTTTTTT | CASSRQFNEKLFF
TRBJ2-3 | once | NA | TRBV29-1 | TGCAGCGTTGAACCTAGCACAGATACGCAGTATTTT | CSVEPSTDTQYF
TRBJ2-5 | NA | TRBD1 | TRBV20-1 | TGCAGTGCTAGTACGCAGGGGGCTAGACAAGAGACCCAGTACTTC | CSASTQGARQETQYF
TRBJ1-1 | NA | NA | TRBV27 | TGTGCCAGCAGTTCGTCGTTGAACAGGGTCCACACTGAAGCTTTCTTT | CASSSSLNRVHTEAFF
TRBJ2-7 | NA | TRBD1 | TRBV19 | TGTGCCAGTCGGGACAGTAAGTACGAGCAGTACTTC | CASRDSKYEQYF
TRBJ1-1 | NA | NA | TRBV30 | TGTGCCTGGAGGGGGTTGGGTGACACTGAAGCTTTCTTT | CAWRGLGDTEAFF
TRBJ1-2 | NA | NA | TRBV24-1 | TGTGCCACCAGTGATTCCGACGGTAACTATGGCTACACCTTC | CATSDSDGNYGYTF